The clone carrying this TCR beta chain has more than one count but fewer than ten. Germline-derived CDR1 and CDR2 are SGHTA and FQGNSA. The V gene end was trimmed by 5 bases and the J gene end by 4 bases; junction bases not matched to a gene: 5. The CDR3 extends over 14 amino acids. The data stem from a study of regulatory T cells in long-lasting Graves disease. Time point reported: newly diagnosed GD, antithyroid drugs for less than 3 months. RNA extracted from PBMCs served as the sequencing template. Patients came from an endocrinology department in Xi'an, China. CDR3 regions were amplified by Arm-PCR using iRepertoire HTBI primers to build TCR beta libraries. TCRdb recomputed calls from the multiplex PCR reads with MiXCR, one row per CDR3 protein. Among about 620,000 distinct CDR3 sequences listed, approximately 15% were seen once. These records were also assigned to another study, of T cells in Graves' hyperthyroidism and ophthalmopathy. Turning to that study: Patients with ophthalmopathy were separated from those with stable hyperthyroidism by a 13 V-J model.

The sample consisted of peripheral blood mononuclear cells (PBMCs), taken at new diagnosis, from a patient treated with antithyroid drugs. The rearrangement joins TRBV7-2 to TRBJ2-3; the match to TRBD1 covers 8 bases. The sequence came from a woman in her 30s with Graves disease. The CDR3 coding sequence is TGTGCCAGCAGCCTCAGGGGGCGCTCAGATACGCAGTATTTT. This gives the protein CASSLRGRSDTQYF. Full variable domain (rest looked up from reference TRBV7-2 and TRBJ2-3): GAGVSQSPSNKVTEKGKDVELRCDPISGHTALYWYRQSLGQGLEFLIYFQGNSAPDKSGLPSDRFSAERTGGSVSTLTIQRTQQEDSAVYLCASSLRGRSDTQYFGPGTRLTVL.